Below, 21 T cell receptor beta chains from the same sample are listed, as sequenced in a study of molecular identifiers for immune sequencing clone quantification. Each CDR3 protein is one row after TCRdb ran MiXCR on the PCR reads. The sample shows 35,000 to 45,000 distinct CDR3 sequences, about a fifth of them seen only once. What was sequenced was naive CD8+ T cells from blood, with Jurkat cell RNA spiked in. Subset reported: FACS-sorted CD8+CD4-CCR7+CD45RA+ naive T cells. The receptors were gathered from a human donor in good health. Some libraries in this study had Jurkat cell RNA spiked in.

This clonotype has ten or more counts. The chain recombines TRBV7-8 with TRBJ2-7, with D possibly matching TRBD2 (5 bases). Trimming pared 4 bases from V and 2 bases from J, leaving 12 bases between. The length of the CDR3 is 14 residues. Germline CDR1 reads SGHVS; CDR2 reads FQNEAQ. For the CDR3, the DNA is TGTGCCAGCAGCTCAGCGGTCGGGGCCTACGAGCAGTACTTC. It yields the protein CASSSAVGAYEQYF.

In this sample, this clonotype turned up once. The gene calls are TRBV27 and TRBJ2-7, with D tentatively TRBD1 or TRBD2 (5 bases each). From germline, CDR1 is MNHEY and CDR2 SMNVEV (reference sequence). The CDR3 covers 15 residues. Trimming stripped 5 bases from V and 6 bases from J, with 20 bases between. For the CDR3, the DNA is TGTGCCAGCAGTGCCCTCGGGGCTGTGATGTCCGAGCAGTACTTC. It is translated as CASSALGAVMSEQYF.

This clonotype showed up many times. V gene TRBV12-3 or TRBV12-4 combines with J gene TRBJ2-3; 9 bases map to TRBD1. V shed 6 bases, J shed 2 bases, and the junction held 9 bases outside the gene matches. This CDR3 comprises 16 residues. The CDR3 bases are TGTGCCAGCAGGAGGGGACAGGGAGGGTTCACAGATACGCAGTATTTT. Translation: CASRRGQGGFTDTQYF.

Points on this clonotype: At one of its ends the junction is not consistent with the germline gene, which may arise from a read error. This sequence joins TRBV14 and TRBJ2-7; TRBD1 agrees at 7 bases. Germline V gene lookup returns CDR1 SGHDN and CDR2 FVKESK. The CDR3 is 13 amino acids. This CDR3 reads CATSTDRAYEQYF. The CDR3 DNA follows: TGTGCCACCAGCACCGACAGGGCGTACGAGCAGTACTTC.

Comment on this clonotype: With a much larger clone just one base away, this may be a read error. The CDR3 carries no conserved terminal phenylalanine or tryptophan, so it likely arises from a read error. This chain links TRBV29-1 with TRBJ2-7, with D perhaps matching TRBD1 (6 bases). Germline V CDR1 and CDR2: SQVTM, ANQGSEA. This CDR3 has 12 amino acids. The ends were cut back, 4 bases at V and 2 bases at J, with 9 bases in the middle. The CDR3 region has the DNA TGCAGCGTTGTTGAGGGGGCCTACGAGCAGTACTCC. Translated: CSVVEGAYEQYS.

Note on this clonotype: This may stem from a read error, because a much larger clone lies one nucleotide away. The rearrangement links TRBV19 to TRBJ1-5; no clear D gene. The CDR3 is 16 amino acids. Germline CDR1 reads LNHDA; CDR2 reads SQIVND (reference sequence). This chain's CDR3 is CASSGQLYHSNQPRHF. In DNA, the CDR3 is TGTGCCAGTAGTGGGCAGCTATATCATAGCAATCAGCCCCGGCATTTT.

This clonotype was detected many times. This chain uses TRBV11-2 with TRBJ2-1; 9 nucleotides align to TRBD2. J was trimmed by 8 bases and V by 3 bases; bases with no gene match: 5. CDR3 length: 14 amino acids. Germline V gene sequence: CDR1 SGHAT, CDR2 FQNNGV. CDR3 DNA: TGTGCCAGCAGCTTGGGACTAGCTTCCGATGAGCAGTTCTTC. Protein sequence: CASSLGLASDEQFF.

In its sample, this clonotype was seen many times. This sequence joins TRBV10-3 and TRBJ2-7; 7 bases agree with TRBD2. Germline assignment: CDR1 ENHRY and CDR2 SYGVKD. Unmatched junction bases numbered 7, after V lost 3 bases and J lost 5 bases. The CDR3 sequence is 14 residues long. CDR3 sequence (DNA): TGTGCCATCAGTGATGGCGGGAGCGCAGACGAGCAGTACTTC. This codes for CAISDGGSADEQYF.

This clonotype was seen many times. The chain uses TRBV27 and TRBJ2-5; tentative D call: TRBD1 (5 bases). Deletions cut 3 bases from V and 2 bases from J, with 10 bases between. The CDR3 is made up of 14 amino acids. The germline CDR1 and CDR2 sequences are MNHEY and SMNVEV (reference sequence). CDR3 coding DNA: TGTGCCAGCAGTTTGATGCAGGGTCAAGAGACCCAGTACTTC. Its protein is CASSLMQGQETQYF.

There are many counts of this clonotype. The CDR3 nucleotides are TGTGCCAGCAGCTTATTAGGGTACGAGCAGTACTTC. Amino acid sequence: CASSLLGYEQYF. The chain combines TRBV11-2 with TRBJ2-7; D uncertain. This CDR3 is built from 12 residues. The V end was cut by 2 bases, the J end by 4 bases, with 6 bases between. Germline V gene lookup returns CDR1 SGHAT and CDR2 FQNNGV.

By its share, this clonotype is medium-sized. The CDR3 is CASRPSTAGEQFF. The CDR3 DNA follows: TGTGCCAGCAGGCCTAGCACAGCGGGTGAGCAGTTCTTC. V usage is TRBV6-2 or TRBV6-3 and J usage is TRBJ2-1, with a possible D match to TRBD2 (6 bases). CDR1 MNHEY and CDR2 SVGEGT come from the germline V gene. This CDR3 comprises 13 residues. The V end lost 6 bases, the J end lost 9 bases, and 15 bases lay between the germline ends.

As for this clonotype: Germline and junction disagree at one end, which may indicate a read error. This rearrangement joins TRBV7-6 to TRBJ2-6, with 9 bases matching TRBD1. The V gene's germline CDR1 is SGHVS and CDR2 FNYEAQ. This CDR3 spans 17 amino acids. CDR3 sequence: CASSHRDRVSGANVLAF. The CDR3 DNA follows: TGTGCCAGCAGCCACCGGGACAGGGTTTCTGGGGCCAACGTCCTGGCTTTC.

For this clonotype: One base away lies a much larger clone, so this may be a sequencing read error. The CDR3 DNA follows: TGTGCCAGCAGTACACAGGACTACGAGCGGTACTTC. It yields the protein CASSTQDYERYF. The chain links TRBV28 to TRBJ2-7; D is perhaps TRBD2 (6 bases). The CDR3 loop spans 12 amino acids. Looked up from germline, CDR1 is MDHEN and CDR2 is SYDVKM.

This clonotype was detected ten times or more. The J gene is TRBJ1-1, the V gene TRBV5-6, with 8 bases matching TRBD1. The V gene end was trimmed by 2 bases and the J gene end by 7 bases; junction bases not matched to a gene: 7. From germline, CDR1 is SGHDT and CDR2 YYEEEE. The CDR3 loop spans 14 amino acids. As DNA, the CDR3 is TGTGCCAGCAGCTTAGGGACAGGCAGATATGAAGCTTTCTTT. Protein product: CASSLGTGRYEAFF.

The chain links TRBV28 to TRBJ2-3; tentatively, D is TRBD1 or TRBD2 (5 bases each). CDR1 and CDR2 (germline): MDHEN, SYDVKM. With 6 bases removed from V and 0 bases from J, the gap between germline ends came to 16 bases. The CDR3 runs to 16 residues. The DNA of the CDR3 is TGTGCCAGCAGGGGGGTGGGCAGACCTAGCACAGATACGCAGTATTTT. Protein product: CASRGVGRPSTDTQYF.

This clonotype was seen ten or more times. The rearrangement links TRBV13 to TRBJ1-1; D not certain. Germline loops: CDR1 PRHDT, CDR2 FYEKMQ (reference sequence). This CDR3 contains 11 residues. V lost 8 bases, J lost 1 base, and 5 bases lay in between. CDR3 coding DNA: TGTGCCAGCCAGGAGAACACTGAAGCTTTCTTT. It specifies CASQENTEAFF. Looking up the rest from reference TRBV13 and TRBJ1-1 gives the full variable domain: AAGVIQSPRHLIKEKRETATLKCYPIPRHDTVYWYQQGPGQDPQFLISFYEKMQSDKGSIPDRFSAQQFSDYHSELNMSSLELGDSALYFCASQENTEAFFGQGTRLTVV.

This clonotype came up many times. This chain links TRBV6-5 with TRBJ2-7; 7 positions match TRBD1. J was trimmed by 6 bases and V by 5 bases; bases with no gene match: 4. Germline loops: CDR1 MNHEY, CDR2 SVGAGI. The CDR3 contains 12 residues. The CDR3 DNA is TGTGCCAGCAGTATACAGGGGCGCGAGCAGTACTTC. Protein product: CASSIQGREQYF.

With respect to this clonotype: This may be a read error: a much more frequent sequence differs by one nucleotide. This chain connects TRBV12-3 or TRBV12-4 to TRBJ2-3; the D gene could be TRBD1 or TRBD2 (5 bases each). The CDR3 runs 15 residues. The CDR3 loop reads CACSSSRDSTDTQYF. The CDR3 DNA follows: TGTGCCTGCAGTTCCTCCAGGGACAGCACAGATACGCAGTATTTT.

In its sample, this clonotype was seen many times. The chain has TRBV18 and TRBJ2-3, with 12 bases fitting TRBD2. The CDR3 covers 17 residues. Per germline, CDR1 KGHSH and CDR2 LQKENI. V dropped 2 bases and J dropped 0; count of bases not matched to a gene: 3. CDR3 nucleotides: TGTGCCAGCTCACCATGGACTAGCGGGACTAGCACAGATACGCAGTATTTT. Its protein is CASSPWTSGTSTDTQYF.

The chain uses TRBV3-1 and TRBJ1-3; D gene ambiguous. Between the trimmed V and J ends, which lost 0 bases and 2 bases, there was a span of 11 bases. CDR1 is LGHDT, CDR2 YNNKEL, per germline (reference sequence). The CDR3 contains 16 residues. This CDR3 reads CASSQDLFTAGNTIYF. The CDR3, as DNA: TGTGCCAGCAGCCAAGATCTTTTCACTGCTGGAAACACCATATATTTT.

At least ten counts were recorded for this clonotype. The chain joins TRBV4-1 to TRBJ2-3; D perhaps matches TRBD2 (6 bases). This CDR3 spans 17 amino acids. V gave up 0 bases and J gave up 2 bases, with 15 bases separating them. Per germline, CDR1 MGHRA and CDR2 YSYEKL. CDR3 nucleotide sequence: TGCGCCAGCAGCCAAGAGGATTCTAGCGCTTACACAGATACGCAGTATTTT. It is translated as CASSQEDSSAYTDTQYF.